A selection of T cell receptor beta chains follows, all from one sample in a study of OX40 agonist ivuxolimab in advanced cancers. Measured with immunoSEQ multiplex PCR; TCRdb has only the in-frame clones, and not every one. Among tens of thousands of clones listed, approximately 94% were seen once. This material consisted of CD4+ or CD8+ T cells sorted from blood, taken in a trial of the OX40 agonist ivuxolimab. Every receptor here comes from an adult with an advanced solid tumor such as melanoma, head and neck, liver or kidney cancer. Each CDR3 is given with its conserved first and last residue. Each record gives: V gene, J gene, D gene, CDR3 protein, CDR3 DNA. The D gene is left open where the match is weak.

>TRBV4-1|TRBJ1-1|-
CASSQDGGKGTEAFF
TGCGCCAGCAGCCAAGATGGAGGGAAAGGGACTGAAGCTTTCTTT
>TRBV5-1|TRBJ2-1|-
CASGDGYNEQFF
TGCGCCAGCGGGGACGGCTACAATGAGCAGTTCTTC
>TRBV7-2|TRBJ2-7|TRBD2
CATGGTSYEQYF
TGTGCCACCGGGGGGACTAGCTACGAGCAGTACTTC
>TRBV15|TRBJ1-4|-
CATSSSEPATNEKLFF
TGTGCCACCAGCAGCTCTGAACCCGCAACTAATGAAAAACTGTTTTTT
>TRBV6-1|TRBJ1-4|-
CASSEAPTATNEKLFF
TGTGCCAGCAGTGAAGCTCCGACAGCAACTAATGAAAAACTGTTTTTT
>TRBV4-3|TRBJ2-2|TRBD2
CASSRAGRTGELFF
TGCGCCAGCAGCCGGGCCGGGAGGACCGGGGAGCTGTTTTTT
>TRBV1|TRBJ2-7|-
CTSSQDSRESPTFYEQYF
TGCACCAGCAGCCAAGATTCTCGGGAGTCCCCCACCTTTTACGAGCAGTACTTC
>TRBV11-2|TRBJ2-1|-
CASSLAGDSYNEQFF
TGTGCCAGCAGCTTAGCAGGGGACTCCTACAATGAGCAGTTCTTC
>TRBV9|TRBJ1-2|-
CASTHSGANYGYTF
TGTGCCAGCACCCATTCAGGAGCCAACTATGGCTACACCTTC
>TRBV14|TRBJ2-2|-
CASSQRGRAAGELFF
TGTGCCAGCAGCCAGCGGGGCAGGGCGGCCGGGGAGCTGTTTTTT